These 6 T cell receptor beta chains were sequenced from one sample in a study of Graves' ophthalmopathy and Graves' hyperthyroidism. TCR beta CDR3 amplification used RNA transcripts. Amplification began with first-round RT-PCR using HTBI primers, then second-round multiplex PCR was performed. TCRdb redid the calling of the multiplex PCR reads with MiXCR, one entry per CDR3 protein. The table lists hundreds of thousands of distinct CDR3 sequences, about 38% of them singletons. Sequenced material: peripheral blood. Receptor source: an adult man with Graves' ophthalmopathy.

This clonotype was counted ten times or more. This chain links TRBV29-1 with TRBJ1-1; 7 bases align to TRBD1. CDR3 length: 14 amino acids. The germline V gene encodes CDR1 SQVTM and CDR2 ANQGSEA. V dropped 1 base and J dropped 4; count of bases not matched to a gene: 6. The chain's CDR3 is CSVEGQGGTTEAFF. The CDR3 coding sequence is TGCAGCGTTGAAGGACAGGGCGGGACCACTGAAGCTTTCTTT.

Many counts were recorded for this clonotype. The chain links TRBV5-1 to TRBJ1-6; TRBD1 is a possible D gene (6 bases). The ends were cut back, 1 base at V and 8 bases at J, with 7 bases in the middle. CDR3 length equals 13 residues. CDR1 is SGHRS and CDR2 is YFSETQ in the germline V gene. The DNA for the CDR3 is TGCGCCAGCAGCTTGTCAGGGGATTCACCCCTCCACTTT. It translates to CASSLSGDSPLHF.

The V gene is TRBV10-2, the J gene TRBJ2-5; TRBD2 matches 13 bases. CDR3 length: 15 residues. V shed 6 bases and J 3 bases; nucleotides not matched to a gene: 4. CDR1 WSHSY and CDR2 SAAADI come from the germline V gene. The CDR3 sequence: CASRSGTSGEETQYF. In DNA, the CDR3 is TGCGCCAGCAGATCCGGGACTAGCGGGGAAGAGACCCAGTACTTC.

The count of this clonotype is one. This chain joins TRBV2 and TRBJ1-1, with 9 positions matching TRBD1. Trimming took 8 bases from V and 3 from J; bases not matched to a gene: 7. Germline CDR1 reads SNHLY; CDR2 reads FYNNEI. This CDR3 spans 14 amino acids. The CDR3 region has the DNA TGTGCCAGCTTCCGGGACAGGGAGGACACTGAAGCTTTCTTT. Its translation: CASFRDREDTEAFF.

This clonotype has a count of ten or more. CDR3: CSVDTARGPTPETQYF. In DNA, the CDR3 is TGCAGCGTCGATACCGCCCGGGGACCCACCCCAGAGACCCAGTACTTC. The chain combines TRBV29-1 with TRBJ2-5, with D possibly called TRBD1 or TRBD2 (5 bases each). Trimming took 6 bases from V and 4 from J, leaving 24 bases between them. This CDR3 spans 16 amino acids. Germline V gene data show CDR1 as SQVTM and CDR2 as ANQGSEA.

This clonotype has at least ten counts. The V gene is TRBV2, the J gene TRBJ2-5; TRBD1 agrees at 7 bases. Germline V gives CDR1 SNHLY, CDR2 FYNNEI. Trimming cost V 8 bases and J 7 bases; bases outside gene matches: 16. This CDR3 comprises 15 residues. CDR3 sequence: CASSDRALPWGTQYF. For the CDR3, the DNA is TGTGCCAGCTCCGACAGGGCTCTACCCTGGGGGACCCAGTACTTC.